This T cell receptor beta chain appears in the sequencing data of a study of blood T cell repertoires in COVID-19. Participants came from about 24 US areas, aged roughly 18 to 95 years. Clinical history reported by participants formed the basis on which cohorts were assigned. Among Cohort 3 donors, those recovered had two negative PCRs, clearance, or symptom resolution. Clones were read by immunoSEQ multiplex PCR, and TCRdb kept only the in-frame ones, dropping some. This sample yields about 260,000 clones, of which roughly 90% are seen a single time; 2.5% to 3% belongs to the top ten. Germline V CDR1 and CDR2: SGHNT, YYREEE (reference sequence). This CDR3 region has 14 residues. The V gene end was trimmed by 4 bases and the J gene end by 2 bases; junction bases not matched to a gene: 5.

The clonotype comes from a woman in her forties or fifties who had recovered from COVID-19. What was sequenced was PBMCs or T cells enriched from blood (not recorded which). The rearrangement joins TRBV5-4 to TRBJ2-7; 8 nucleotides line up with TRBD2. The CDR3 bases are TGTGCCAGCAGCCCTCGGGGGGGTACCTACGAGCAGTACTTC. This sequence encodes CASSPRGGTYEQYF.